This is a list of T cell receptor beta chains from one sample in a study of blood T cell repertoires in COVID-19. Sequenced by immunoSEQ multiplex PCR; TCRdb stores in-frame clones only, minus some. This table has 200,000 to 250,000 clones, about 78% appearing once. The sample consisted of peripheral blood. These receptors were collected from a woman aged 65 to 85 with acute or convalescent COVID-19. Both conserved end residues are trimmed from each CDR3.

j_gene | v_gene | CDR3aa
TRBJ2-5 | TRBV18 | ASSPPGGLETQY
TRBJ1-2 | TRBV3-1/TRBV3-2 | ASSPRDRANYGYT
TRBJ2-5 | TRBV29-1 | SGRTGEETQY
TRBJ2-3 | TRBV5-1 | ASSFLAGGTDTQY
TRBJ2-5 | TRBV29-1 | SVGGWTDQETQY
TRBJ1-1 | TRBV5-8 | ASSLQGGDTEAF
TRBJ2-7 | TRBV6-2/TRBV6-3 | ASSYGGSGTYEQY
TRBJ2-3 | TRBV18 | ASSPPTGGAGTDTQY
TRBJ1-1 | TRBV5-1 | ASSPGTGGTEAF
TRBJ1-5 | TRBV14 | ASSQGWAQPQH
TRBJ1-2 | TRBV2 | ASRADSNGYT
TRBJ1-1 | TRBV5-1 | ASSLAGLSVPF
TRBJ1-1 | TRBV19 | ASSIHQGEAF
TRBJ2-3 | TRBV11-3 | ASSLGRGDGDTQY
TRBJ2-1 | TRBV7-3 | ASSLTSYNEQF
TRBJ2-1 | TRBV12-3/TRBV12-4 | ASSAAGDEQF
TRBJ2-3 | TRBV30 | AWSSSTDTQY
TRBJ2-7 | TRBV24-1 | ATSAGQTYEQY
TRBJ1-6 | TRBV4-1 | ASSRGTEIFNSPLH
TRBJ2-2 | TRBV24-1 | ATSDSSGGSTGELF
TRBJ2-5 | TRBV27 | ASSLSGQSAETQY
TRBJ1-4 | TRBV7-9 | ASSRIDSYEKLF
TRBJ1-4 | TRBV3-1/TRBV3-2 | ASSQGEYNEKLF
TRBJ2-1 | TRBV6-6 | AHGLALNEQF
TRBJ2-1 | TRBV7-2 | ASSTAPPSGGAFNEQF
TRBJ2-3 | TRBV15 | ATSRKAGGPSTDTQY
TRBJ2-2 | TRBV4-3 | ASSQDLGTRRELF
TRBJ2-1 | TRBV24-1 | ATSGPRGLVRNNEQF
TRBJ2-5 | TRBV10-3 | AISPRGETQY
TRBJ1-2 | TRBV29-1 | SADRGARDGYT
TRBJ2-2 | TRBV6-2/TRBV6-3 | ASSYPDARDRGPGELF
TRBJ1-2 | TRBV29-1 | SVAGGQADYGYT
TRBJ1-1 | TRBV6-6 | ASNLQGRNTEAF
TRBJ1-6 | TRBV6-6 | ASSPSGANSPLH
TRBJ1-6 | TRBV19 | ASSMNSLRVNSPLH
TRBJ1-1 | TRBV9 | ASSVGTATVNTEAF
TRBJ2-4 | TRBV5-1 | ASSSPDSYIQY
TRBJ2-5 | TRBV5-8 | ASSLGTGNLQETQY
TRBJ2-1 | TRBV11-2 | ASSLTPDSREYNEQF
TRBJ1-5 | TRBV6-5 | ASSMDRGSNQPQH
TRBJ2-4 | TRBV21-1 | ATKGWTENIQY
TRBJ1-4 | TRBV11-2 | ASRTGQGSNEKLF
TRBJ2-7 | TRBV3-1/TRBV3-2 | ASSQELALTVNEQY
TRBJ2-3 | TRBV9 | ASSSQRGVITDTQY
TRBJ2-7 | TRBV11-3 | ASSLGLTYEQY
TRBJ2-1 | TRBV24-1 | ATEEGAGDEQF
TRBJ2-7 | TRBV3-1/TRBV3-2 | ASSLQIPSGASSYEQY
TRBJ2-3 | TRBV5-8 | ASSSTGAGTDTQY
TRBJ2-1 | TRBV18 | ASSPPTGLAGNEQF
TRBJ2-4 | TRBV30 | AWSKPGLAGGRNIQY
TRBJ1-2 | TRBV25-1 | ASSESVTGRDGYT
TRBJ1-6 | TRBV5-6 | ASSLGRGNSPLH
TRBJ2-1 | TRBV30 | AWSPFTSGEYNEQF
TRBJ1-1 | TRBV10-1 | ASSESGGTEAF
TRBJ2-5 | TRBV6-5 | ASRSGGETQY
TRBJ2-4 | TRBV7-2 | ASSLQESIQY
TRBJ2-6 | TRBV5-8 | ASNYRGWANVLT
TRBJ2-1 | TRBV7-2 | ASSLDRTGPNEQF
TRBJ2-1 | TRBV3-1/TRBV3-2 | ASSQMTSNEQF